This T cell receptor beta chain derives from a study of T-cell reconstitution after alpha-beta-depleted transplantation in children. This clonotype was seen only a few times. Unique molecular identifiers were used in preparing the TCRbeta library. Each CDR3 protein gets one entry after TCRdb re-called the PCR reads with MiXCR. The repertoire holds roughly 500,000 distinct CDR3 sequences, with under 12% as singletons. The sequence derives from a child aged 2 to 10 with inherited bone marrow failure, due to receive a stem cell transplant. The input for sequencing was PBMCs, taken before TCRalphabeta/CD19-depleted stem cell transplant.

The chain's CDR3 is CAWSPGWGLNTGELFF. In DNA form, the CDR3 reads TGTGCCTGGAGCCCAGGATGGGGGTTAAACACCGGGGAGCTGTTTTTT. The gene calls are TRBV30 and TRBJ2-2; the D call may be TRBD1 or TRBD2 (5 bases each). V was trimmed by 3 bases and J by 2 bases, leaving 16 bases between them. CDR3 length equals 16 residues. Germline CDR1 GTSNPN, CDR2 SVGIG (reference sequence). Full variable domain (rest looked up from reference TRBV30 and TRBJ2-2): SQTIHQWPATLVQPVGSPLSLECTVEGTSNPNLYWYRQAAGRGLQLLFYSVGIGQISSEVPQNLSASRPQDRQFILSSKKLLLSDSGFYLCAWSPGWGLNTGELFFGEGSRLTVL.